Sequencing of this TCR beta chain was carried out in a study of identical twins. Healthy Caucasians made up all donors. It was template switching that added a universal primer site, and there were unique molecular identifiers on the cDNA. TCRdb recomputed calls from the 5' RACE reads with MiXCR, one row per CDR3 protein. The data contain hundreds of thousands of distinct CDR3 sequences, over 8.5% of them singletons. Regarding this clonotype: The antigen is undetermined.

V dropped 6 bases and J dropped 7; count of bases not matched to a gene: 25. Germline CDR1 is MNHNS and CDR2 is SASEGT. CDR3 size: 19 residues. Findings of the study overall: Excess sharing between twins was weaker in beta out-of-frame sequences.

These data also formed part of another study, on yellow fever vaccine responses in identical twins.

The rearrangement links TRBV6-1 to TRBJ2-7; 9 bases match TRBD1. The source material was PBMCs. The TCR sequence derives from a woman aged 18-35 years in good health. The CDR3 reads CASSRGPGTGLSALGEQYF. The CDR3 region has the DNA TGTGCCAGCAGCCGGGGGCCGGGGACAGGGTTGTCAGCCTTGGGGGAGCAGTACTTC.